The clone carrying this T cell receptor (beta chain) was counted ten times or more. Per germline, CDR1 LNHNV and CDR2 YYDKDF (reference sequence). V gave up 0 bases and J gave up 0 bases, with 1 base separating them. The CDR3 length is 13 residues. These data belong to a study of read filtering for tumor transcriptome and immune sequencing. Bone marrow was sampled from every patient at the time of active disease. The library was built from 400 to 500 ng RNA with molecular barcoded adaptors for alpha/delta and beta/gamma chains. TCRdb recomputed calls from the reads with MiXCR, one row per CDR3 protein. The data hold tens of thousands of distinct CDR3 sequences, with roughly 20% observed a single time.

This chain uses TRBV15 with TRBJ2-3; D is uncertain. This sequence was found in a donor aged 40 or over with multiple myeloma. The sample was a population of CD138-negative cells sorted from bone marrow. CDR3 amino acids: CATSRDSTDTQYF. The CDR3 DNA follows: TGTGCCACCAGCAGAGATAGCACAGATACGCAGTATTTT.